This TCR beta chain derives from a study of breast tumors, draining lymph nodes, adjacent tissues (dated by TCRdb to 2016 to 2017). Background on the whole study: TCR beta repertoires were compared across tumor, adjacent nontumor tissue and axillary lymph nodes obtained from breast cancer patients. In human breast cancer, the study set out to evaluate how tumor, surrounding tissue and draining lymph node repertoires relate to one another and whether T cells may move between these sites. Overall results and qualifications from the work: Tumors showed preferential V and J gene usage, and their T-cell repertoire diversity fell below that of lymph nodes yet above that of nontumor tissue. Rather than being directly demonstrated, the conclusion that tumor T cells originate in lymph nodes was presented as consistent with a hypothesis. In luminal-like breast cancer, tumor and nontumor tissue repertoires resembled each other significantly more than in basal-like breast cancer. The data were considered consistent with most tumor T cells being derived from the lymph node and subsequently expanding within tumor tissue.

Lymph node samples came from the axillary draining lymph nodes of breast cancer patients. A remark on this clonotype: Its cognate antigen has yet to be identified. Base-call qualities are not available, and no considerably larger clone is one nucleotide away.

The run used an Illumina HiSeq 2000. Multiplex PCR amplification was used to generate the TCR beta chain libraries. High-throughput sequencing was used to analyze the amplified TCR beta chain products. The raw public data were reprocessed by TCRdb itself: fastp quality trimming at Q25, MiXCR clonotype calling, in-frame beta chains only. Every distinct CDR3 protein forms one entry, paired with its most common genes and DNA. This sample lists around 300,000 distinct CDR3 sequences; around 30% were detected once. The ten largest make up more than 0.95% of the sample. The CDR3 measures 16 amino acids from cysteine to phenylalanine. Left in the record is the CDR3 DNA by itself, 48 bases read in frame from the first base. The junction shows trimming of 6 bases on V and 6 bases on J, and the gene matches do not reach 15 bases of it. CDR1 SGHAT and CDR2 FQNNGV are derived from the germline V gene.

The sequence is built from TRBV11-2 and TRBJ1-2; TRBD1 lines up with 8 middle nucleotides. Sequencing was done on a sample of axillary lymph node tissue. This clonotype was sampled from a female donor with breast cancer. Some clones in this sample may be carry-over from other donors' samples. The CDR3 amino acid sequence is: CASSPMTGALTHGYTF. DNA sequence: TGTGCCAGCAGTCCAATGACAGGGGCCCTTACTCATGGCTACACCTTC.